This is a list of T cell receptor beta chains from one sample in a study of T cell responses to AZD1222 COVID-19 vaccine. The method was immunoSEQ multiplex PCR; TCRdb's version includes in-frame clones alone and lacks a portion of them. The table has some 90,000 clones, about 89% seen once. The specimen comprised peripheral blood, sampled 28 days after the second AZD1222 dose. The origin of the receptors is an adult who received the AZD1222 COVID-19 vaccine. The CDR3 runs from the conserved cysteine through the conserved F or W. Fields, in order: D gene, V gene, CDR3 length, J gene, clone size, CDR3 protein, CDR3 DNA. The D gene is left open where the match is weak. Only part of the rows carry a size: once, few, many, or a class if the clone is expanded.

>TRBD2|TRBV7-2|15|TRBJ2-7|-
CASSLSSGDSYEQYF
TGTGCCAGCAGCTTAAGTAGCGGGGACTCCTACGAGCAGTACTTC
>-|TRBV7-9|13|TRBJ1-2|-
CASSPTRDYGYTF
TGTGCCAGCAGCCCCACCAGGGACTATGGCTACACCTTC
>-|TRBV7-7|16|TRBJ2-3|-
CASSLGGGPVGETQYF
TGTGCCAGCAGCTTAGGGGGGGGGCCCGTAGGGGAGACGCAGTATTTT
>-|TRBV10-2|15|TRBJ2-1|-
CASSEPPGHSNEQFF
TGCGCCAGCAGTGAGCCGCCCGGACACTCCAATGAGCAGTTCTTC
>-|TRBV2|15|TRBJ1-1|-
CASSEARQGNTEAFF
TGTGCCAGCAGTGAAGCGCGGCAGGGGAACACTGAAGCTTTCTTT
>-|TRBV29-1|13|TRBJ2-1|-
CSAITYSYNEQFF
TGCAGCGCCATAACTTACTCCTACAATGAGCAGTTCTTC
>TRBD1|TRBV19|13|TRBJ1-5|-
CASLQGAGQPQHF
TGTGCCAGTCTACAGGGGGCTGGGCAGCCCCAGCATTTT
>-|TRBV5-1|13|TRBJ1-2|-
CASSVVPLEGYTF
TGCGCCAGCAGCGTTGTACCCCTTGAAGGCTACACCTTC
>-|TRBV6-2/TRBV6-3|18|TRBJ1-5|-
CASSYLPGAPVGNQPQHF
TGTGCCAGCAGTTATCTCCCAGGGGCTCCGGTTGGCAATCAGCCCCAGCATTTT
>-|TRBV3-1/TRBV3-2|15|TRBJ1-4|-
CASSQDLTINEKLFF
TGTGCCAGCAGTCAGGACCTCACGATTAATGAAAAACTGTTTTTT
>-|TRBV21-1|15|TRBJ1-5|-
CASSKGSRADQPQHF
TGTGCCAGCAGCAAAGGGAGTAGGGCGGATCAGCCCCAGCATTTT
>-|TRBV6-6|14|TRBJ2-5|-
CASTRGGQRETQYF
TGTGCCAGCACTAGAGGAGGACAGAGGGAGACCCAGTACTTC
>-|TRBV7-3|14|TRBJ2-3|-
CASSQRTGTDTQYF
TGTGCCAGCAGCCAACGGACTGGCACAGATACGCAGTATTTT
>-|TRBV5-1|14|TRBJ1-1|-
CASSQTGFDTEAFF
TGCGCCAGCAGCCAGACAGGTTTCGACACTGAAGCTTTCTTT
>-|TRBV6-1|13|TRBJ1-1|-
CASSEDKNTEAFF
TGTGCCAGCAGTGAGGACAAGAACACTGAAGCTTTCTTT
>-|TRBV6-6|12|TRBJ1-2|-
CASSHQDYGYTF
TGTGCCAGCAGCCACCAGGACTATGGCTACACCTTC
>TRBD1|TRBV19|17|TRBJ1-1|-
CASSIRTGGAKNTEAFF
TGTGCCAGTAGTATCAGGACAGGGGGCGCGAAGAACACTGAAGCTTTCTTT
>TRBD1|TRBV7-9|17|TRBJ2-2|few
CASSLTGGRGWGGELFF
TGTGCCAGCAGCCTCACAGGGGGAAGAGGATGGGGCGGGGAGCTGTTTTTT
>-|TRBV5-4|13|TRBJ1-6|-
CASSLDSGSPLHF
TGTGCCAGCAGCTTGGACAGCGGGTCACCCCTCCACTTT
>-|TRBV7-8|14|TRBJ1-3|-
CASSIHRDGNTIYF
TGTGCCAGCAGCATACACAGGGATGGAAACACCATATATTTT
>-|TRBV19|13|TRBJ2-3|-
CASSMGASDTQYF
TGTGCCAGTAGTATGGGGGCGTCAGATACGCAGTATTTT
>-|TRBV18|13|TRBJ1-2|-
CASSLRDNYGYTF
TGTGCCAGCTCGCTTCGGGACAACTATGGCTACACCTTC
>-|TRBV27|16|TRBJ1-2|-
CASSYRKPQWGDGYTF
TGTGCCAGCAGTTATCGGAAGCCCCAGTGGGGGGATGGCTACACCTTC
>-|TRBV6-5|14|TRBJ1-2|-
CASRQEGHNYGYTF
TGTGCCAGCAGGCAGGAGGGGCATAACTATGGCTACACCTTC
>-|TRBV18|17|TRBJ2-4|-
CASSPPEGGTAKNIQYF
TGTGCCAGCTCACCACCGGAGGGGGGGACAGCCAAAAACATTCAGTACTTC
>-|TRBV6-5|13|TRBJ1-3|once
CASSTVGGNTIYF
TGTGCCAGCAGCACCGTCGGTGGAAACACCATATATTTT
>TRBD1|TRBV6-5|14|TRBJ1-2|-
CASSYLGQGDGYTF
TGTGCCAGCAGTTACCTGGGACAGGGGGATGGCTACACCTTC
>-|TRBV19|12|TRBJ1-1|-
CASSAGPLIAFF
TGTGCCAGTAGTGCGGGACCGCTGATCGCTTTCTTT
>-|TRBV5-4|13|TRBJ2-3|once
CASSSGGPDTQYF
TGTGCCAGCAGCTCTGGGGGGCCAGATACGCAGTATTTT
>-|TRBV2|17|TRBJ1-5|-
CASSKAAVNYSNQPQHF
TGTGCCAGCAGTAAGGCGGCAGTTAATTATAGCAATCAGCCCCAGCATTTT
>-|TRBV29-1|13|TRBJ2-2|-
CSVEVQRMGELFF
TGCAGCGTTGAAGTGCAGAGAATGGGGGAGCTGTTTTTT
>-|TRBV11-2|13|TRBJ1-4|-
CASTPRLQGKLFF
TGTGCCAGCACCCCCCGCCTCCAGGGAAAACTGTTTTTT
>-|TRBV7-3|15|TRBJ2-2|-
CASSAQGTGTGELFF
TGTGCCAGCAGCGCACAGGGCACGGGGACCGGGGAGCTGTTTTTT
>-|TRBV15|14|TRBJ2-2|few
CATSVGGNTGELFF
TGTGCCACCAGCGTGGGGGGGAACACCGGGGAGCTGTTTTTT
>TRBD2|TRBV19|17|TRBJ2-3|-
CATQTTGTSGLTDTQYF
TGTGCCACGCAAACCACCGGGACTAGCGGCCTCACAGATACGCAGTATTTT
>-|TRBV9|16|TRBJ1-3|-
CASSVVPNGLGNTIYF
TGTGCCAGCAGCGTAGTACCCAATGGATTAGGAAACACCATATATTTT
>-|TRBV11-1|13|TRBJ1-2|once
CASSPRANYGYTF
TGTGCCAGCAGCCCTAGAGCTAACTATGGCTACACCTTC
>TRBD2|TRBV2|16|TRBJ2-3|-
CASSALAGIGTDTQYF
TGTGCCAGCAGTGCCCTAGCGGGGATCGGCACAGATACGCAGTATTTT
>-|TRBV6-6|16|TRBJ2-1|-
CASSSGTQGAHNEQFF
TGTGCCAGCAGTTCCGGTACCCAGGGAGCCCACAATGAGCAGTTCTTC
>-|TRBV7-7|13|TRBJ1-3|-
CASSPRAGNTIYF
TGTGCCAGCAGCCCCCGGGCTGGAAACACCATATATTTT
>-|TRBV13|14|TRBJ2-2|-
CASSSTDLFGELFF
TGTGCCAGCAGCTCCACGGACCTATTCGGGGAGCTGTTTTTT
>-|TRBV6-1|15|TRBJ1-2|-
CASSESLGPGYGYTF
TGTGCCAGCAGTGAATCGCTGGGGCCGGGCTATGGCTACACCTTC
>-|TRBV5-1|15|TRBJ2-7|-
CASSPIPERGSEQYF
TGCGCCAGCAGCCCAATACCGGAGAGGGGTTCCGAGCAGTACTTC
>-|TRBV10-3|13|TRBJ1-1|-
CAIREQGNTEAFF
TGTGCCATCAGAGAACAGGGGAACACTGAAGCTTTCTTT
>-|TRBV7-9|13|TRBJ1-6|-
CASSLDGGSPLHF
TGTGCCAGCAGCTTAGACGGAGGGTCACCCCTCCACTTT
>-|TRBV27|17|TRBJ2-7|-
CASFHGDRGLTPYEQYF
TGTGCCAGCTTCCATGGGGATAGGGGCCTAACCCCCTACGAGCAGTACTTC
>TRBD1|TRBV7-4|19|TRBJ1-1|few
CASSLRRTGDGAHNTEAFF
TGTGCCAGCAGCTTACGGCGGACAGGGGATGGAGCCCATAACACTGAAGCTTTCTTT
>TRBD2|TRBV3-1/TRBV3-2|19|TRBJ2-5|-
CASSQGTSGGARRFETQYF
TGTGCCAGCAGCCAAGGGACTAGCGGGGGGGCGAGGAGATTCGAGACCCAGTACTTC
>-|TRBV9|14|TRBJ2-7|-
CASSVESTTYEQYF
TGTGCCAGCAGCGTAGAGTCAACAACTTACGAGCAGTACTTC
>-|TRBV19|15|TRBJ1-5|-
CASSMEGVGNQPQHF
TGTGCCAGTAGTATGGAGGGAGTTGGCAATCAGCCCCAGCATTTT
>-|TRBV5-6|16|TRBJ2-5|once
CASSFPTGPFQETQYF
TGTGCCAGCAGCTTCCCGACAGGACCTTTTCAAGAGACCCAGTACTTC
>TRBD1|TRBV2|13|TRBJ1-5|once
CASGRGGGQPQHF
TGTGCCAGCGGCAGAGGGGGCGGGCAGCCCCAGCATTTT
>-|TRBV19|13|TRBJ1-2|-
CASSIDRAGGYTF
TGTGCCAGTAGTATAGATCGGGCCGGCGGCTACACCTTC
>-|TRBV6-6|14|TRBJ1-6|-
CASNTQGSNSPLHF
TGTGCCAGCAATACACAGGGATCTAATTCACCCCTCCACTTT
>TRBD1|TRBV30|12|TRBJ2-1|-
CAWSRDSNEQFF
TGTGCCTGGAGTCGGGACAGCAATGAGCAGTTCTTC
>TRBD1|TRBV12-3/TRBV12-4|13|TRBJ2-3|once
CASRRTGGDTQYF
TGTGCCAGCAGACGGACAGGCGGAGATACGCAGTATTTT
>-|TRBV19|17|TRBJ2-2|-
CASSILSRTTITGELFF
TGTGCCAGTAGTATTCTCAGCAGGACAACAATTACCGGGGAGCTGTTTTTT